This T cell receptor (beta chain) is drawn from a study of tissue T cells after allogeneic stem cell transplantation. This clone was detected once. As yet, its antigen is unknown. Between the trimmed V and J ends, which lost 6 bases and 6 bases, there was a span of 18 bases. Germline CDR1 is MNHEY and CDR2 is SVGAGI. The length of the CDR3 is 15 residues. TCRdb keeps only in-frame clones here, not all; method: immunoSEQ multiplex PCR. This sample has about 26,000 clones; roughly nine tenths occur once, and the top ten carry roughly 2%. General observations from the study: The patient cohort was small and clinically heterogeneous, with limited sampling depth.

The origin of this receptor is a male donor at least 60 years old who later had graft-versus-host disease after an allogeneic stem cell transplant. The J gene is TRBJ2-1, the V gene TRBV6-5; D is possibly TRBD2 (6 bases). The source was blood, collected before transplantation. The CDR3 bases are TGTGCCAGCAGCCAAGTCCCGGGACTCGCCAATGAGCAGTTCTTC. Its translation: CASSQVPGLANEQFF.